The clone carrying this TCR beta chain has a handful of counts. What it recognizes is unknown. Random hexamers were used to reverse transcribe the RNA input (roughly 0.5 to 1 ug). Amplification of TCR beta CDR3 spanned 54 Vbeta and 13 Jbeta via immunoSEQ multiplex PCR. TCRdb redid the calling of the immunoSEQ multiplex PCR reads with MiXCR, one entry per CDR3 protein. The repertoire consists of 350,000 to 550,000 distinct CDR3 sequences, with around 83% occurring once and the leading ten covering 0.09% to 0.15%. The multiple sclerosis controls were treatment-naive patients, and their relapsing-remitting disease was stable or active. Through negative isolation, CD4+ and CD8+ T cells were obtained, while TEMRA cells were enriched using FACS. V was trimmed by 4 bases and J by 1 base, leaving 11 bases between them. CDR1 is MNHNS, CDR2 SASEGT, per germline. There are 15 residues in the CDR3. This entry is derived from a study of CD8 T cells in Susac syndrome. Study outcomes and limitations: The study admitted that it had a relatively small number of individuals in its TCR sequencing and HLA analysis.

This receptor was obtained from a human donor with multiple sclerosis. V is TRBV6-1 and J is TRBJ1-5; D is uncertain. What was sequenced was CD8+ T cells from PBMCs. CDR3: CASSVHRSSNQPQHF. The CDR3 region has the DNA TGTGCCAGCAGTGTCCACAGAAGCAGCAATCAGCCCCAGCATTTT.